The 20 T cell receptor beta chains below were found in one sample sequenced in a study of cytomegalovirus exposure and HLA in healthy donors. A multiplex PCR was run with 60 Vbeta primers and 13 Jbeta primers. Some clones are missing from TCRdb's copy, which holds only in-frame ones; the method was immunoSEQ multiplex PCR. Among about 120,000 clones listed, about four fifths were seen once. The sequenced sample consisted of PBMCs. These receptors came from a woman between 25 and 40 years old in good health and CMV-seronegative.

This CDR3 is CASSAGTGHSYEQYF. The CDR3 DNA sequence: TGTGCCAGCTCAGCAGGGACAGGGCATTCCTACGAGCAGTACTTC. The gene calls are TRBV18 and TRBJ2-7; 9 bases are a match to TRBD1. Per the germline V gene, CDR1 is KGHSH and CDR2 is LQKENI. V lost 5 bases to trimming and J lost 1 base; unmatched junction nucleotides: 6. CDR3 length equals 15 residues.

The chain joins TRBV19 to TRBJ2-2; maybe TRBD2 (6 bases). Trimming stripped 3 bases from V and 4 bases from J, with 12 bases between. CDR1 and CDR2 (germline): LNHDA, SQIVND (reference sequence). CDR3 length equals 15 residues. CDR3 residues: CASSIAGGSTGELFF. In DNA, the CDR3 is TGTGCCAGTAGTATTGCCGGGGGAAGCACCGGGGAGCTGTTTTTT. Based on the CDR3 plus reference TRBV19 and TRBJ2-2, the full variable domain is DGGITQSPKYLFRKEGQNVTLSCEQNLNHDAMYWYRQDPGQGLRLIYYSQIVNDFQKGDIAEGYSVSREKKESFPLTVTSAQKNPTAFYLCASSIAGGSTGELFFGEGSRLTVL.

This clone was recorded once. This chain uses TRBV28 with TRBJ1-2; 8 nucleotides line up with TRBD1. Germline-derived CDR1 and CDR2 are MDHEN and SYDVKM. V lost 3 bases, J lost 7 bases, and 4 bases stayed unmatched. This CDR3 contains 13 residues. CDR3 coding DNA: TGTGCCAGCAGTTTTCAGGGGGCTATTGGCTACACCTTC. It encodes CASSFQGAIGYTF.

The chain has TRBV7-9 and TRBJ2-5; D is perhaps TRBD2 (6 bases). Germline CDR1 reads SEHNR; CDR2 reads FQNEAQ (reference sequence). Trimming cost V 7 bases and J 2 bases, with 23 bases left between them. The CDR3 loop spans 17 amino acids. CDR3 DNA: TGTGCCAGCATTCTTTACGGGGGAGGCAGGTTTCAAGAGACCCAGTACTTC. Translated, it gives CASILYGGGRFQETQYF.

Only a few counts were recorded for this clone. The chain combines TRBV30 with TRBJ2-3; 10 bases line up with TRBD2. Germline trimming cut 5 bases from V and 5 bases from J; bases unmatched to any gene: 10. This CDR3 is built from 15 residues. Per the germline V gene, CDR1 is GTSNPN and CDR2 is SVGIG (reference sequence). Here the CDR3 reads CAWEPRAGGGDTQYF. The CDR3 DNA reads TGTGCCTGGGAGCCTAGAGCGGGAGGGGGAGATACGCAGTATTTT. The full variable domain, completed using reference TRBV30 and TRBJ2-3, is SQTIHQWPATLVQPVGSPLSLECTVEGTSNPNLYWYRQAAGRGLQLLFYSVGIGQISSEVPQNLSASRPQDRQFILSSKKLLLSDSGFYLCAWEPRAGGGDTQYFGPGTRLTVL.

V and J are TRBV28 and TRBJ1-2, with D perhaps TRBD1 (5 bases). CDR3 length equals 16 residues. Per germline, CDR1 MDHEN and CDR2 SYDVKM. The V end lost 3 bases, the J end lost 0 bases, and 14 bases lay between the germline ends. The CDR3 sequence: CASSFSGTFTNYGYTF. CDR3 nucleotide sequence: TGTGCCAGCAGTTTTAGCGGGACTTTTACTAACTATGGCTACACCTTC.

J is TRBJ1-2 and V is TRBV5-6; D not resolved. The CDR3 contains 16 residues. Germline lookup yields CDR1 SGHDT and CDR2 YYEEEE. V was trimmed by 4 bases and J by 2 bases, leaving 18 bases between them. The CDR3 sequence: CASSTRPSSGNYGYTF. DNA of the CDR3: TGTGCCAGCAGCACCCGACCCTCCTCCGGGAACTATGGCTACACCTTC.

Only one count was recorded for this clone. V gene TRBV4-3 combines with J gene TRBJ2-1; TRBD2 is a possible D gene (6 bases). Looked up from germline, CDR1 is LGHNA and CDR2 is YSLEER. This CDR3 is 15 amino acids long. V lost 0 bases and J lost 6, with 12 bases in between. CDR3 nucleotides: TGCGCCAGCAGCCAAGACTTCCGGGAGCCCAATGAGCAGTTCTTC. Protein product: CASSQDFREPNEQFF.

The gene calls are TRBV7-9 and TRBJ1-2; D call uncertain. Trimming left V 1 base short and J 8 bases short, with 11 bases between. The CDR3 has 13 residues. The germline V gene has CDR1 SEHNR and CDR2 FQNEAQ (reference sequence). For the CDR3, the DNA is TGTGCCAGCAGCTTAGGTGAACTAAGGGGCTACACCTTC. Translated: CASSLGELRGYTF. Based on the CDR3 plus reference TRBV7-9 and TRBJ1-2, the full variable domain is DTGVSQNPRHKITKRGQNVTFRCDPISEHNRLYWYRQTLGQGPEFLTYFQNEAQLEKSRLLSDRFSAERPKGSFSTLEIQRTEQGDSAMYLCASSLGELRGYTFGSGTRLTVV.

The chain combines TRBV10-1 with TRBJ1-1; TRBD1 might be the D (5 bases). Trimming left V 7 bases short and J 1 base short, with 10 bases between. CDR3 size: 13 residues. Germline CDR1 and CDR2: WNHNN and SYGVQD (reference sequence). CDR3 DNA sequence: TGCGCCAGCAAGGGGCGGGGGAACACTGAAGCTTTCTTT. Its protein product is CASKGRGNTEAFF.

The chain recombines TRBV7-6 with TRBJ2-2, with a possible D match to TRBD1 (5 bases). Trimming removed 2 bases at V and 6 bases at J, with 16 bases between. Per the germline V gene, CDR1 is SGHVS and CDR2 is FNYEAQ. The CDR3 totals 16 residues. CDR3 nucleotides: TGTGCCAGCAGCTTACCCCGGCAGGGTGGAGCCGGGGAGCTGTTTTTT. Protein product: CASSLPRQGGAGELFF.

As concerns this clone: Other DNA sequences in the sample encode the same CDR3. CDR3 protein: CAIRGAGRGGEQFF. CDR3 nucleotides: TGTGCCATCAGGGGAGCGGGACGGGGGGGTGAGCAGTTCTTC. The chain uses TRBV10-3 and TRBJ2-1; 8 nucleotides align to TRBD2. Germline V gene lookup returns CDR1 ENHRY and CDR2 SYGVKD. The length of the CDR3 is 14 residues. V shed 6 bases, J shed 9 bases, and the junction held 10 bases outside the gene matches.

The V gene is TRBV9, the J gene TRBJ2-1, with 9 bases fitting TRBD1. Germline V gene sequence: CDR1 SGDLS, CDR2 YYNGEE. The CDR3 has 16 residues. Trimming took 5 bases from V and 6 from J; bases not matched to a gene: 12. The CDR3 region has the DNA TGTGCCAGCAGTACTTTTACAGGGGGCAACTTCAATGAGCAGTTCTTC. It specifies CASSTFTGGNFNEQFF.

J is TRBJ2-5 and V is TRBV6-5; 8 nucleotides agree with TRBD2. The CDR3 runs 15 residues. Trimming removed 6 bases from V and 0 bases from J; junction bases left unmatched: 6. CDR1 is MNHEY and CDR2 is SVGAGI in the germline V gene. The CDR3 DNA reads TGTGCCAGCAGCCGGGGGGGGACGGACCAAGAGACCCAGTACTTC. As protein: CASSRGGTDQETQYF.

The chain recombines TRBV19 with TRBJ1-2; 8 positions agree with TRBD1. CDR3 length equals 14 residues. The germline V gene has CDR1 LNHDA and CDR2 SQIVND (reference sequence). V trimming: 0 bases; J trimming: 9 bases; junction bases outside the gene matches: 6. The CDR3 DNA is TGTGCCAGTAGTATAGAAGGACAGGGTGGACGCTACACCTTC. This encodes CASSIEGQGGRYTF.

The chain recombines TRBV4-3 with TRBJ2-7, with 10 positions matching TRBD1. Losses at the gene ends were 4 bases for V and 4 bases for J; bases not matched to a gene: 13. This CDR3 comprises 17 residues. Germline CDR1 LGHNA, CDR2 YSLEER. CDR3 sequence (DNA): TGCGCCAGCAGCCCCAGCCCGGGGACAGGGGTTCCTTACGAGCAGTACTTC. Its protein product is CASSPSPGTGVPYEQYF.

The chain carries TRBV6-1 and TRBJ1-1; no definite D call. Germline V gene lookup returns CDR1 MNHNS and CDR2 SASEGT. V shed 6 bases and J shed 4 bases, with 18 bases lying between them. The CDR3 sequence is 15 residues long. The CDR3 loop is CASRPLHSSSTEAFF. As DNA, the CDR3 is TGTGCCAGCAGACCACTCCACAGCAGTTCCACTGAAGCTTTCTTT.

There are a few counts of this clone. This rearrangement joins TRBV6-1 to TRBJ1-3; no clear D gene. The CDR3 covers 13 residues. V shed 5 bases and J shed 10 bases, with 15 bases lying between them. Germline V gene data show CDR1 as MNHNS and CDR2 as SASEGT. The CDR3 DNA reads TGTGCCAGCAGTTCTTACCCCGACGGGACCATATATTTT. Translating gives CASSSYPDGTIYF.

The DNA of the CDR3 is TGTGCCAGTAGTAACCAAGGGGCCCCCTATGACGAGCAGTACTTC. Protein product: CASSNQGAPYDEQYF. The chain employs TRBV19 and TRBJ2-7, with TRBD1 as a possible D gene (5 bases). Germline CDR1 LNHDA, CDR2 SQIVND (reference sequence). The CDR3 sequence is 15 residues long. Deletions cut 4 bases from V and 5 bases from J, with 18 bases between. The full variable domain, with the rest looked up from reference TRBV19 and TRBJ2-7, is DGGITQSPKYLFRKEGQNVTLSCEQNLNHDAMYWYRQDPGQGLRLIYYSQIVNDFQKGDIAEGYSVSREKKESFPLTVTSAQKNPTAFYLCASSNQGAPYDEQYFGPGTRLTVT.

This chain joins TRBV7-3 and TRBJ2-7, with 9 positions matching TRBD1. V shed 5 bases, J shed 0 bases, and the junction held 8 bases outside the gene matches. CDR1 is SGHTA and CDR2 is FQGTGA in the germline V gene. The CDR3 length is 16 residues. The CDR3 protein is CASSPGQGSSSYEQYF. The CDR3 DNA reads TGTGCCAGCAGCCCAGGACAGGGGTCGTCCTCCTACGAGCAGTACTTC.